This T cell receptor beta chain was retrieved from a study of T cells in Graves' hyperthyroidism and ophthalmopathy. Study-level points and caveats: Also found in blood were most expanded thyroid clonotypes above 0.001.

Researchers took RNA transcripts and amplified the TCR beta CDR3 regions from them. The HTBI set primed first-round TCR CDR3 RT-PCR. MiXCR, run by TCRdb on the multiplex PCR reads, gives a single entry per CDR3 protein. The sample includes fewer than 450,000 distinct CDR3 sequences, 17% of them seen just once. A single count supports this clonotype. Antigen unknown. With a much larger clone just one base away, this may be a read error. This CDR3 is built from 13 residues. Germline loops: CDR1 MDHEN, CDR2 SYDVKM. The chain recombines TRBV28 with TRBJ2-7; D gene ambiguous. Sample: blood. The source of this sequence is a woman in her thirties with Graves' hyperthyroidism that later progressed to Graves' ophthalmopathy. CDR3 nucleotides: TGTGCCGGCAGTTTACAGAACTCCTACGAGCAGTACTTC. It translates to CAGSLQNSYEQYF.